This entry concerns a single TCR beta chain. Its target is unknown. Additional DNA sequences in this sample encode the identical CDR3. The assay was carried out at the deep level. Assay: immunoSEQ multiplex PCR; the TCRdb copy retains only in-frame clones and omits some. The sample contains roughly 380,000 clones, roughly 96% of which appear only once. This sample was taken from a study of shared clonotypes between healthy human individuals. Study summary: A couple of women and three men aged 18 to 49 served as donors. Study-wide results and limits: A few donors shared approximately 5% of their naive CD4 clonotypes.

CDR1 and CDR2 (germline): SGHNT, YYREEE (reference sequence). The CDR3 contains 13 residues. V was trimmed by 2 bases and J by 1 base, leaving 5 bases between them. The receptor was isolated from a man in his thirties or forties in good health. This chain joins TRBV5-4 and TRBJ2-3, with TRBD2 as a possible D gene (5 bases). Sequencing input: memory CD8+ T cells sorted from blood. Indicated subset: CD45RO+ cells pooled with CCR7-negative TemRA cells. CDR3: CASSLAGTDTQYF. The DNA for the CDR3 is TGTGCCAGCAGCTTAGCGGGCACAGATACGCAGTATTTT.